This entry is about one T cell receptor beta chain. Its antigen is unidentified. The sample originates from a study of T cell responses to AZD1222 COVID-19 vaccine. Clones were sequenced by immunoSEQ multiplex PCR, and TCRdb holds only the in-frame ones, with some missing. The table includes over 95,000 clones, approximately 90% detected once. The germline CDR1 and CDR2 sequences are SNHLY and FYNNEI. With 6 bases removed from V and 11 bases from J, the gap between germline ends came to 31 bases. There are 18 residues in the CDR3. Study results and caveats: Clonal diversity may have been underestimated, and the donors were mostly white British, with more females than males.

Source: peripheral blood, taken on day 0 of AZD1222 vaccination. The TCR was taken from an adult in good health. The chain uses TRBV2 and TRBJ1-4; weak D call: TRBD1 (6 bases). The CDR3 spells CASSGTQGLSRIGNKLFF. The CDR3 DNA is TGTGCCAGCAGCGGGACGCAGGGGTTGTCGAGGATCGGAAATAAACTGTTTTTT. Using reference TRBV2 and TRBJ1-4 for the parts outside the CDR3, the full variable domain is EPEVTQTPSHQVTQMGQEVILRCVPISNHLYFYWYRQILGQKVEFLVSFYNNEISEKSEIFDDQFSVERPDGSNFTLKIRSTKLEDSAMYFCASSGTQGLSRIGNKLFFGSGTQLSVL.